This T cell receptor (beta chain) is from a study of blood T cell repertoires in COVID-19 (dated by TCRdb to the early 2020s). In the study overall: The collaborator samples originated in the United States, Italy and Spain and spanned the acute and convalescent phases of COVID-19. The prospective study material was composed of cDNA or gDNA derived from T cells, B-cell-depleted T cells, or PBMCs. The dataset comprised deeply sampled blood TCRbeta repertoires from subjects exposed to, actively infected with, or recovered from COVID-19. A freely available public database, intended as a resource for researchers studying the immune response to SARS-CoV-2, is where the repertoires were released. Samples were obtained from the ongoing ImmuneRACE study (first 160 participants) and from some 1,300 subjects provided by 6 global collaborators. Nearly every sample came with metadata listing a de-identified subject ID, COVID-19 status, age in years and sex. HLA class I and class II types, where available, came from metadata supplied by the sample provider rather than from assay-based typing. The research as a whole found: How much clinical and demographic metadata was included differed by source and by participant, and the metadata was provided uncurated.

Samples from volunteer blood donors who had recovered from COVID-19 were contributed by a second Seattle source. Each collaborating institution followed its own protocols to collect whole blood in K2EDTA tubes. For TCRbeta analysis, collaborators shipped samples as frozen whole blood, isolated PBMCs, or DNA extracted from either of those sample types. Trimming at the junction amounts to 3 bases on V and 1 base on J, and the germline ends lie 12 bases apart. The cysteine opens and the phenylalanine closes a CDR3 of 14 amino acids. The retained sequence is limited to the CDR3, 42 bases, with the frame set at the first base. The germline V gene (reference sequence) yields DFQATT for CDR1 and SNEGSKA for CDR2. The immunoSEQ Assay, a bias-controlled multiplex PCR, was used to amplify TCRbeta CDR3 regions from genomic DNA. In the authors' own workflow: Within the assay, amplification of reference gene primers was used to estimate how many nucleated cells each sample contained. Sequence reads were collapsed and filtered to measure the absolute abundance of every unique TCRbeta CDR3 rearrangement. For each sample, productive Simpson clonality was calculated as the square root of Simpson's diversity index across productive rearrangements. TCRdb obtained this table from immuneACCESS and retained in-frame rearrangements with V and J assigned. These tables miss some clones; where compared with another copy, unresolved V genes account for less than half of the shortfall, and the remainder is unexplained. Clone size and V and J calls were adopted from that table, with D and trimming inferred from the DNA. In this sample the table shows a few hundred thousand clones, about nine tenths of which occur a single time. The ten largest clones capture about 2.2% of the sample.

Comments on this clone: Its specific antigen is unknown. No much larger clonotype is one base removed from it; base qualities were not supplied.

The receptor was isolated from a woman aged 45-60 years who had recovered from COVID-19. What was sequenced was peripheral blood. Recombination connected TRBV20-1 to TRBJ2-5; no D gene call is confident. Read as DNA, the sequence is TGCAGTGCTAGTACCCAACGCAGCCAAGAGACCCAGTACTTC. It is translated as CSASTQRSQETQYF.